The clone carrying this T cell receptor beta chain has a handful of counts. What it recognizes is unknown. TCRdb analysed the RACE reads with MiXCR anew, one entry per CDR3 protein. The sample records about 380,000 distinct CDR3 sequences, 5.1% being singletons. Sample time point: pre-sensitization, week 0. Treatment denoted: therapeutic diphenylcyclopropenone sensitization with weekly scalp DPC. Donors were 18 to 70-year-old alopecia patients suitable for DPC. This CDR3 has 14 residues. V was cut by 2 bases and J by 3 bases, with 10 bases left in between. Germline CDR1 and CDR2: MNHNS and SASEGT. This record belongs to a study of human T cells and chemical hapten exposure. Broader study findings: Significantly more large CDR3 similarity clusters arose among expanded TCRs than among controls.

The source is a woman aged 45-59 years with alopecia areata. Some clones in this sample may be carry-over from other donors' samples. The sample in question was whole blood, obtained in connection with sensitization to the hapten diphenylcyclopropenone (DPC). J is TRBJ1-1 and V is TRBV6-1, with D tentatively TRBD1 (6 bases). The CDR3 here is CASSELAGDTEAFF. CDR3 DNA: TGTGCCAGCAGTGAACTTGCAGGGGACACTGAAGCTTTCTTT.